This T cell receptor (beta chain) came from a study of neurological immune-mediated disorders. Overall study results and limits: Subjects shared no identical expanded-clone CDR3 amino acid sequences, suggesting private TCR-beta repertoires in all groups.

From germline, CDR1 is SGHKS and CDR2 YYEKEE (reference sequence). V lost 0 bases and J lost 2, with 9 bases in between. The CDR3 runs to 15 residues. This clonotype has a handful of counts. Its specificity is not known. MiXCR was run by TCRdb on the 5' RACE reads, yielding one entry per CDR3 protein. The table records around 78,000 distinct CDR3 sequences, about a sixth of them present only once. What was sequenced was PBMCs. This TCR came from a woman aged 40-49 years in good health. V and J are TRBV5-5 and TRBJ2-1; no clear D. The CDR3, as DNA: TGTGCCAGCAGCTTGGTGGCTACCACCTACAATGAGCAGTTCTTC. It codes for CASSLVATTYNEQFF.